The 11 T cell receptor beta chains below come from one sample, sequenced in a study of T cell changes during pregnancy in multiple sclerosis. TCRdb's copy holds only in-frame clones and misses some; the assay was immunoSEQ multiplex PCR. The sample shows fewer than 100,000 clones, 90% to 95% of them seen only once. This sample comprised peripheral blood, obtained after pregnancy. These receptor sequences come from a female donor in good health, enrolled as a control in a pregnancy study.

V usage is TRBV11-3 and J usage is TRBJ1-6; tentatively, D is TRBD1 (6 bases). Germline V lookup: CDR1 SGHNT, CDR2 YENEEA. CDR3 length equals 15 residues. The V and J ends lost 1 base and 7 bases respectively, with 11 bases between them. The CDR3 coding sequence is TGTGCCAGCAGCTTAGGGGGACAAGCGAATTCACCCCTCCACTTT. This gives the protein CASSLGGQANSPLHF.

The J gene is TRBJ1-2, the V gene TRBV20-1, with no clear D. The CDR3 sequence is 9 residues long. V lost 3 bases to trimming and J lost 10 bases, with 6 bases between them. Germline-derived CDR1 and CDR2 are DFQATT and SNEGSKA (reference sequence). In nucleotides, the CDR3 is TGCAGTGCTAGCTATTACTACACCTTC. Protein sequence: CSASYYYTF.

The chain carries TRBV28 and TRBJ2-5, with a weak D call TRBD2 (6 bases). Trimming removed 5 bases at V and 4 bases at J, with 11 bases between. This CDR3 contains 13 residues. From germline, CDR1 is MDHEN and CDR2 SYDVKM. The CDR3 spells CASSGGIGETQYF. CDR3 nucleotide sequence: TGTGCCAGCAGTGGGGGGATCGGAGAGACCCAGTACTTC.

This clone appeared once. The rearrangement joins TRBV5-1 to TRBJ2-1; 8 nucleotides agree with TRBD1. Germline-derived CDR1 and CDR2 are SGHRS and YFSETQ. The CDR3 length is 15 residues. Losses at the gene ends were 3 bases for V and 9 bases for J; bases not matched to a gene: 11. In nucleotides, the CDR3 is TGCGCCAGCAGCTGGGGGACAGGTGAGGTAGCTGAGCAGTTCTTC. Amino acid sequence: CASSWGTGEVAEQFF.

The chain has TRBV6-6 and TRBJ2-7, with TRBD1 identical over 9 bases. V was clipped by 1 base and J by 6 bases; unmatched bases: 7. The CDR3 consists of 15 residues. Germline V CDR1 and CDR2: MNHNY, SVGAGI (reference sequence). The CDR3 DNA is TGTGCCAGCAGTTACTTGGGACAGGGCTTTAGCGAGCAGTACTTC. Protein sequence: CASSYLGQGFSEQYF.

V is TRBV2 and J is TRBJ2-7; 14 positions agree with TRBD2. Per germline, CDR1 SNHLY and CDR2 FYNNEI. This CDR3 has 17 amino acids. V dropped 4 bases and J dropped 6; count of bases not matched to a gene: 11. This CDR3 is CASSVTSGRAKVPEQYF. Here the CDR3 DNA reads TGTGCCAGCAGTGTGACTAGCGGGAGGGCAAAGGTCCCCGAGCAGTACTTC.

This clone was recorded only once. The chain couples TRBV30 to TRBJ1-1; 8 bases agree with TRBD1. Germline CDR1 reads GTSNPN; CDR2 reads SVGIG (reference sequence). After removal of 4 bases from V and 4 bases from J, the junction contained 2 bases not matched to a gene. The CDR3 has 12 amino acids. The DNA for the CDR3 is TGTGCCTGGAATGGACAGGGCACTGAAGCTTTCTTT. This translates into CAWNGQGTEAFF.

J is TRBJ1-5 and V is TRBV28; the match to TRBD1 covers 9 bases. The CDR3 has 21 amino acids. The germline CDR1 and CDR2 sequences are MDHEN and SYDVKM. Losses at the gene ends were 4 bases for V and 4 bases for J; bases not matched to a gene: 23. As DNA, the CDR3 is TGTGCCAGCAGTTCGGTGGAGTGGTGGGACAGGGAGGCGGGACTGAATCAGCCCCAGCATTTT. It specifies CASSSVEWWDREAGLNQPQHF.

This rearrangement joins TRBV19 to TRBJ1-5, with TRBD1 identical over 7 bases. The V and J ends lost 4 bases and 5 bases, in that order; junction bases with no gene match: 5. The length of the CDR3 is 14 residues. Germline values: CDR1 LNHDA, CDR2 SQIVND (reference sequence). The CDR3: CASSTRDSYQPQHF. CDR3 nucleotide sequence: TGTGCCAGTAGTACCCGGGACAGTTATCAGCCCCAGCATTTT.

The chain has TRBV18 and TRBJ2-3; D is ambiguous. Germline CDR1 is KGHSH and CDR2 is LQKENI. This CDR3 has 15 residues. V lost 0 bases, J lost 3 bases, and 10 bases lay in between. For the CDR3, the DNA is TGTGCCAGCTCACCACCCGGCCTGCGGACAGATACGCAGTATTTT. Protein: CASSPPGLRTDTQYF.

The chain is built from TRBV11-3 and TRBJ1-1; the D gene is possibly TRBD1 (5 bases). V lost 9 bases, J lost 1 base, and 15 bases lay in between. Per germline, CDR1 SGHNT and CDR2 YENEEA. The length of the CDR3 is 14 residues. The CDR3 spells CARAVGHPNTEAFF. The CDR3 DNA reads TGTGCCAGAGCTGTCGGACACCCGAACACTGAAGCTTTCTTT.